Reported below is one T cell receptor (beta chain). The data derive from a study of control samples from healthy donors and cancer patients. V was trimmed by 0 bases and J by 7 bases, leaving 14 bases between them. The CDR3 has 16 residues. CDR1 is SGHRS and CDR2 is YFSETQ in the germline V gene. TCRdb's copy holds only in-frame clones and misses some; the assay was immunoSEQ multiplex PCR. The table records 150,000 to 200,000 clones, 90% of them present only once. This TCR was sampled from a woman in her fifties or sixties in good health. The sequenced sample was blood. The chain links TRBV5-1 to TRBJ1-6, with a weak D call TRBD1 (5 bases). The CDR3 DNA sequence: TGCGCCAGCAGCTTGGGATCTGGGGGTGGGAATTCACCCCTCCACTTT. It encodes CASSLGSGGGNSPLHF.